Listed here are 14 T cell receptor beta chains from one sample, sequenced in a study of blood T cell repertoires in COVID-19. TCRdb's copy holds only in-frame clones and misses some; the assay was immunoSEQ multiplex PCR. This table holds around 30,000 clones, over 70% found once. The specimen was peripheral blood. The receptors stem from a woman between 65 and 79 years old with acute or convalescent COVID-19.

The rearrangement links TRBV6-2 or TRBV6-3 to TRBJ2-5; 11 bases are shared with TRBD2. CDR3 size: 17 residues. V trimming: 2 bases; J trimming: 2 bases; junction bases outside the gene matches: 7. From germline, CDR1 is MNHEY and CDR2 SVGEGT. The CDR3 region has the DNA TGTGCCAGCAGTTACCCTTTAGCGGGGGGGCGGCAAGAGACCCAGTACTTC. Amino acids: CASSYPLAGGRQETQYF.

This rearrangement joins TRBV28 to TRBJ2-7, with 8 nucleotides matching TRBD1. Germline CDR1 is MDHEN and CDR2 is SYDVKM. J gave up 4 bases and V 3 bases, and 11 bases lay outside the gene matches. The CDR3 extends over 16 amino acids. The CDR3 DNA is TGTGCCAGCAGTTTCACCATTTCCGACAGGGGATACGAGCAGTACTTC. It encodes CASSFTISDRGYEQYF.

The CDR3 DNA sequence: TGTGCCAGCAGTGGTGCAGGACTAGCGGGCCTACAAGAGACCCAGTACTTC. As protein: CASSGAGLAGLQETQYF. The V and J genes are TRBV2 and TRBJ2-5; 11 bases align to TRBD2. The CDR3 is 17 amino acids. Germline CDR1 and CDR2: SNHLY and FYNNEI. V lost 4 bases and J lost 2; bases outside the gene matches: 9.

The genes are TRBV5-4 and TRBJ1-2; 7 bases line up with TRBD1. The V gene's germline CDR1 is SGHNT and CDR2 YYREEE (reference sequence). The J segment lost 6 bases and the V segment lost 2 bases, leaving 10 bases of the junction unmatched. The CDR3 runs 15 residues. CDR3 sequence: CASSFQTGIMDGYTF. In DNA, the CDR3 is TGTGCCAGCAGCTTTCAGACAGGGATAATGGATGGCTACACCTTC.

The CDR3 region has the DNA TGCAGCGTTCGGCAGGGGCGGTACGAGCAGTACTTC. The encoded protein is CSVRQGRYEQYF. The chain is built from TRBV29-1 and TRBJ2-7; D might be TRBD1 (6 bases). CDR1 is SQVTM and CDR2 is ANQGSEA in the germline V gene. The CDR3 length is 12 residues. The V end was cut by 5 bases, the J end by 4 bases, with 12 bases between.

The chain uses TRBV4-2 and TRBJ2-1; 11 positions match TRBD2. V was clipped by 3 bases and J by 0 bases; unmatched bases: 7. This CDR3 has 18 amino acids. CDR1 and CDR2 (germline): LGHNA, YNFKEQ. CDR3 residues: CASSHHPGTSGSYNEQFF. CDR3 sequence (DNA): TGTGCCAGCAGCCACCACCCCGGGACTAGCGGCTCCTACAATGAGCAGTTCTTC.

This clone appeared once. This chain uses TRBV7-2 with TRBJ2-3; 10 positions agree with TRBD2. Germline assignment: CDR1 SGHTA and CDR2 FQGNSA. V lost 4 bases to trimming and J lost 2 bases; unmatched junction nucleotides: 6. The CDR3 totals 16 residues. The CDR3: CASSSKGLAATDTQYF. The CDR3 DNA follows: TGTGCCAGCAGCTCTAAAGGACTAGCGGCCACAGATACGCAGTATTTT.

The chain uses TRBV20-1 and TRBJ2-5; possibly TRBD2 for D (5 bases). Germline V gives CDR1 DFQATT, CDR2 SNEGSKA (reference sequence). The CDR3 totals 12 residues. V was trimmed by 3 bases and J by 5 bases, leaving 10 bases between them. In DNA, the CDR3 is TGCAGTGCTAGTGGAGGCTGGGAGACCCAGTACTTC. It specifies CSASGGWETQYF.

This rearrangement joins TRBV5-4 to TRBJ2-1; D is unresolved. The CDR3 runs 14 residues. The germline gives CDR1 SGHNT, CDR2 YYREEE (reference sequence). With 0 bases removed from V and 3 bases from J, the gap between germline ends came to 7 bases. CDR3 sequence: CASSLDKHYNEQFF. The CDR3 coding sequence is TGTGCCAGCAGCTTGGATAAGCACTACAATGAGCAGTTCTTC.

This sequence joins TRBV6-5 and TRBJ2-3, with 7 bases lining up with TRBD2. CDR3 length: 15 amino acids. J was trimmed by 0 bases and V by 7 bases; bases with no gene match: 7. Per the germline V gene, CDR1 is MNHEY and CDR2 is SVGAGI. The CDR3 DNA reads TGTGCCAGCAAGGGGCTAGCGGCTAGCACAGATACGCAGTATTTT. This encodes CASKGLAASTDTQYF.

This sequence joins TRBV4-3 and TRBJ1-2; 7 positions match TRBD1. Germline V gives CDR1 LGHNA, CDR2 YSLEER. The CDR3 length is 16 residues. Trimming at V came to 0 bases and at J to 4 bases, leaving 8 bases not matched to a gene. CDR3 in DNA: TGCGCCAGCAGCCAAGACGCTGAAGGGGGCACCTATGGCTACACCTTC. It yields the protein CASSQDAEGGTYGYTF.

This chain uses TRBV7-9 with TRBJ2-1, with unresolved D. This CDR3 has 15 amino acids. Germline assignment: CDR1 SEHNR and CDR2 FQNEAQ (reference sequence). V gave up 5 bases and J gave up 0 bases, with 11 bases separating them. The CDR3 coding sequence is TGTGCCAGCAGCATCGATAGCAGCTCCTACAATGAGCAGTTCTTC. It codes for CASSIDSSSYNEQFF.

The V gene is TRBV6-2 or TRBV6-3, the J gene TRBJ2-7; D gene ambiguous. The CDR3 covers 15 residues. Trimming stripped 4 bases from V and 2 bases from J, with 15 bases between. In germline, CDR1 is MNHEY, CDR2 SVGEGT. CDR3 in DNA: TGTGCCAGCAGTTGGCTTGTGGGCCCGACCTACGAGCAGTACTTC. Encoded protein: CASSWLVGPTYEQYF.

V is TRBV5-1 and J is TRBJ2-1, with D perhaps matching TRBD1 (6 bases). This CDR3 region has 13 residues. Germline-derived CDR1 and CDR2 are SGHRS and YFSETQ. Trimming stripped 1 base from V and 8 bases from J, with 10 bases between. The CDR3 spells CASSLLGQYEQFF. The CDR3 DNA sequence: TGCGCCAGCAGCTTGCTGGGACAATATGAGCAGTTCTTC.